These 22 T cell receptor beta chains share one sample of origin, sequenced in a study of blood T cell repertoires in COVID-19. Sequenced by immunoSEQ multiplex PCR; TCRdb stores in-frame clones only, minus some. The sample carries roughly 270,000 clones, around 85% recorded once. The specimen was PBMCs or T cells enriched from blood (not recorded which). The receptor source for this set is a woman aged 50 to 60 who had recovered from COVID-19.

The rearrangement links TRBV7-2 to TRBJ2-1; 7 positions agree with TRBD1. V gave up 5 bases and J gave up 9 bases; unmatched junction bases: 7. Germline V lookup: CDR1 SGHTA, CDR2 FQGNSA. This CDR3 region has 13 residues. The CDR3 here is CASSDRDGIEQFF. DNA of the CDR3: TGTGCCAGCAGCGACAGGGATGGGATTGAGCAGTTCTTC.

The chain links TRBV14 to TRBJ2-1; D is perhaps TRBD1 (5 bases). V was cut by 3 bases and J by 7 bases, with 10 bases left in between. Germline CDR1 reads SGHDN; CDR2 reads FVKESK. This CDR3 region has 13 residues. The CDR3 reads CASSQSRVNEQFF. The CDR3 DNA follows: TGTGCCAGCAGCCAGAGCAGGGTTAATGAGCAGTTCTTC.

The V call is TRBV24-1, the J call TRBJ2-3, with 14 bases matching TRBD2. Germline V gives CDR1 KGHDR, CDR2 SFDVKD. V dropped 10 bases and J dropped 4; count of bases not matched to a gene: 3. The CDR3 runs 14 residues. DNA of the CDR3: TGTGCCACGACTAGCGGGGGGGGGTCAGATACGCAGTATTTT. It encodes CATTSGGGSDTQYF.

The chain uses TRBV5-1 and TRBJ2-2, with D unresolved. The CDR3 totals 15 residues. V lost 0 bases and J 1 base, leaving 7 bases between the germline ends. Germline values: CDR1 SGHRS, CDR2 YFSETQ. CDR3 protein: CASSLVFGNTGELFF. DNA for the CDR3: TGCGCCAGCAGCTTGGTCTTCGGGAACACCGGGGAGCTGTTTTTT.

The chain couples TRBV30 to TRBJ2-3; TRBD1 agrees at 8 bases. The CDR3 is made up of 14 amino acids. With V trimmed by 3 bases and J by 1 base, 3 bases remained unmatched. Per germline, CDR1 GTSNPN and CDR2 SVGIG (reference sequence). The CDR3 coding sequence is TGTGCCTGGAGGGGACAGGAGGGCACAGATACGCAGTATTTT. Its protein product is CAWRGQEGTDTQYF.

The rearrangement joins TRBV28 to TRBJ2-1; 11 bases are shared with TRBD1. There are 20 residues in the CDR3. Per the germline V gene, CDR1 is MDHEN and CDR2 is SYDVKM. V lost 4 bases to trimming and J lost 4 bases; unmatched junction nucleotides: 18. CDR3 sequence (DNA): TGTGCCAGCAGTTCACGCCCTCCTTGGACAGGGGGCATTGTGTACAATGAGCAGTTCTTC. This translates into CASSSRPPWTGGIVYNEQFF.

The chain has TRBV6-2 or TRBV6-3 and TRBJ2-5; D unclear. Germline assignment: CDR1 MNHEY and CDR2 SVGEGT. V lost 4 bases, J lost 6 bases, and 6 bases lay in between. The CDR3 is 11 residues long. The CDR3 is CASSSGQTQYF. The DNA of the CDR3 is TGTGCCAGCAGTTCTGGCCAGACCCAGTACTTC.

This clone has more than one count but fewer than ten. The chain recombines TRBV5-6 with TRBJ2-7; D is undetermined. The germline V gene encodes CDR1 SGHDT and CDR2 YYEEEE. V was cut by 4 bases and J by 3 bases, with 17 bases left in between. CDR3 size: 15 residues. The CDR3 nucleotides are TGTGCCAGCAGCCTCGCCTACTGGGCCGTCTACGAGCAGTACTTC. Residues: CASSLAYWAVYEQYF.

The chain couples TRBV5-6 to TRBJ2-7; the D gene is possibly TRBD1 (5 bases). This CDR3 is 12 amino acids long. Trimming took 0 bases from V and 5 from J, leaving 6 bases between them. The germline V gene encodes CDR1 SGHDT and CDR2 YYEEEE. The CDR3 loop is CASSLAGNEQYF. CDR3 sequence (DNA): TGTGCCAGCAGCTTGGCAGGGAACGAGCAGTACTTC.

The chain recombines TRBV6-1 with TRBJ1-1, with D tentatively TRBD1 (5 bases). Germline V gene sequence: CDR1 MNHNS, CDR2 SASEGT. The CDR3 has 15 amino acids. V lost 3 bases, J lost 3 bases, and 14 bases lay in between. This CDR3 is CASSDDSRVDTEAFF. Here the CDR3 DNA reads TGTGCCAGCAGTGATGACAGTCGGGTCGACACTGAAGCTTTCTTT.

This sequence joins TRBV10-3 and TRBJ1-2; D is perhaps TRBD1 (6 bases). V lost 3 bases to trimming and J lost 7 bases, with 15 bases between them. The CDR3 is 14 residues long. From germline, CDR1 is ENHRY and CDR2 SYGVKD. In DNA form, the CDR3 reads TGTGCCATCAGTGAAGCCGCGGGGGGCTCTGGCTACACCTTC. Amino acids: CAISEAAGGSGYTF.

This chain joins TRBV11-3 and TRBJ2-1, with D maybe TRBD2 (5 bases). The V gene's germline CDR1 is SGHNT and CDR2 YENEEA. The CDR3 totals 16 residues. V was pared by 5 bases and J by 0 bases, with 14 bases between. The CDR3 protein is CASSIGRRSSYNEQFF. Written as DNA, the CDR3 is TGTGCCAGCAGCATAGGACGGAGGAGCTCCTACAATGAGCAGTTCTTC.

The rearrangement uses TRBV19 and TRBJ1-5; D possibly corresponds to TRBD1 (6 bases). V lost 1 base to trimming and J lost 1 base, with 8 bases between them. CDR1 and CDR2 (germline): LNHDA, SQIVND (reference sequence). The CDR3 extends over 15 amino acids. CDR3 DNA sequence: TGTGCCAGTAGTATAGGCGGACAGAGCAATCAGCCCCAGCATTTT. Residues: CASSIGGQSNQPQHF.

J is TRBJ1-1 and V is TRBV19; TRBD1 agrees at 8 bases. This CDR3 contains 13 residues. Trimming at V came to 5 bases and at J to 3 bases, leaving 2 bases not matched to a gene. Germline-derived CDR1 and CDR2 are LNHDA and SQIVND (reference sequence). The CDR3 spells CASSSTGDTEAFF. DNA of the CDR3: TGTGCCAGTAGTTCGACAGGGGACACTGAAGCTTTCTTT.

This chain joins TRBV28 and TRBJ1-2; the D is unclear. Trimming stripped 2 bases from V and 4 bases from J, with 11 bases between. Germline CDR1 MDHEN, CDR2 SYDVKM. The CDR3 covers 14 residues. The CDR3 DNA follows: TGTGCCAGCAGTTTAGACTCGCCCGGCTATGGCTACACCTTC. Translating it yields CASSLDSPGYGYTF.

The V and J genes are TRBV7-8 and TRBJ1-6; 11 positions match TRBD1. J lost 9 bases, V lost 5 bases, and 3 bases had no gene match. The CDR3 has 14 residues. Germline V lookup: CDR1 SGHVS, CDR2 FQNEAQ. The chain's CDR3 is CASSRDRGFSPLHF. DNA for the CDR3: TGTGCCAGCAGCCGGGACAGGGGGTTTTCACCCCTCCACTTT.

The chain uses TRBV15 and TRBJ1-1; D remains ambiguous. Trimming removed 0 bases at V and 4 bases at J, with 15 bases between. The CDR3 is made up of 16 amino acids. Germline V gives CDR1 LNHNV, CDR2 YYDKDF (reference sequence). The CDR3 region is CATSRDYRAAGTEAFF. The CDR3, as DNA: TGTGCCACCAGCAGAGACTACCGGGCCGCGGGCACTGAAGCTTTCTTT.

This clone showed up many times. V usage is TRBV2 and J usage is TRBJ1-4, with D maybe TRBD1 (6 bases). The CDR3 runs to 15 residues. Germline CDR1 reads SNHLY; CDR2 reads FYNNEI. V lost 6 bases and J 7 bases, leaving 18 bases between the germline ends. The CDR3 DNA follows: TGTGCCAGCAGGATCGGACAGTCGACGGGTGAAAAACTGTTTTTT. It is translated as CASRIGQSTGEKLFF. Filled out from reference TRBV2 and TRBJ1-4, the complete variable domain reads EPEVTQTPSHQVTQMGQEVILRCVPISNHLYFYWYRQILGQKVEFLVSFYNNEISEKSEIFDDQFSVERPDGSNFTLKIRSTKLEDSAMYFCASRIGQSTGEKLFFGSGTQLSVL.

The V call is TRBV19, the J call TRBJ2-1; D gene unclear. Germline-derived CDR1 and CDR2 are LNHDA and SQIVND (reference sequence). V was trimmed by 3 bases and J by 0 bases, leaving 15 bases between them. CDR3 length: 17 residues. Written as DNA, the CDR3 is TGTGCCAGTAGTATCGTGGAACTTTCTAGCTCCTACAATGAGCAGTTCTTC. Translation gives CASSIVELSSSYNEQFF.

This chain links TRBV11-2 with TRBJ1-3, with D possibly TRBD1 on 5 matching bases. The V end was cut by 3 bases, the J end by 3 bases, with 15 bases between. Germline V lookup: CDR1 SGHAT, CDR2 FQNNGV. This CDR3 region has 16 residues. CDR3 nucleotide sequence: TGTGCCAGCAGCTTTGGATGGGGGGGAGATGGAAACACCATATATTTT. Its protein product is CASSFGWGGDGNTIYF. The whole variable domain, filled in from reference TRBV11-2 and TRBJ1-3, reads EAGVAQSPRYKIIEKRQSVAFWCNPISGHATLYWYQQILGQGPKLLIQFQNNGVVDDSQLPKDRFSAERLKGVDSTLKIQPAKLEDSAVYLCASSFGWGGDGNTIYFGEGSWLTVV.

The chain couples TRBV2 to TRBJ1-6; the D gene is possibly TRBD1 (5 bases). V was trimmed by 3 bases and J by 7 bases, leaving 16 bases between them. The CDR3 totals 16 residues. CDR1 and CDR2 (germline): SNHLY, FYNNEI. This CDR3 reads CASSDNGPGENSPLHF. The CDR3 bases are TGTGCCAGCAGTGATAACGGGCCGGGGGAAAATTCACCCCTCCACTTT.

The rearrangement uses TRBV28 and TRBJ2-6; 12 nucleotides match TRBD1. The CDR3 is made up of 18 amino acids. V shed 2 bases, J shed 4 bases, and the junction held 6 bases outside the gene matches. Germline CDR1 reads MDHEN; CDR2 reads SYDVKM. The CDR3 spells CASSLPGQGATGANVLTF. The CDR3 DNA reads as TGTGCCAGCAGTTTACCGGGACAGGGGGCTACCGGGGCCAACGTCCTGACTTTC. Full variable domain (missing parts from reference TRBV28 and TRBJ2-6): DVKVTQSSRYLVKRTGEKVFLECVQDMDHENMFWYRQDPGLGLRLIYFSYDVKMKEKGDIPEGYSVSREKKERFSLILESASTNQTSMYLCASSLPGQGATGANVLTFGAGSRLTVL.